The 25 T cell receptor beta chains reported below all come from one sample, sequenced in a study of shared clonotypes between healthy human individuals. Here immunoSEQ multiplex PCR was the method, and the copy in TCRdb shows in-frame clones only, minus some. The table records 1.5 million to 2.5 million clones, about 95% of them present only once. Positively selected for CCR7, the CD45RO-negative cells used as naive CD8 cells excluded terminally differentiated effector memory CD45RA+ cells. Sequenced input: naive CD8+ T cells sorted from blood. All receptors come from a man aged 18 to 35 in good health.

The rearrangement joins TRBV19 to TRBJ1-2; D gene unclear. CDR1 and CDR2 (germline): LNHDA, SQIVND (reference sequence). This CDR3 contains 15 residues. Trimming removed 3 bases at V and 5 bases at J, with 16 bases between. Written as DNA, the CDR3 is TGTGCCAGTAGTATGCGGAAATCCCAAGGGTATGGCTACACCTTC. It codes for CASSMRKSQGYGYTF.

In this sample, this clone turned up once. The V call is TRBV7-6, the J call TRBJ2-3; TRBD2 aligns across 9 bases. CDR1 and CDR2 (germline): SGHVS, FNYEAQ. CDR3 length equals 18 residues. Germline trimming cut 1 base from V and 6 bases from J; bases unmatched to any gene: 14. The CDR3 coding sequence is TGTGCCAGCAGCTTAGTCAACTACGGAGGACTAGCGCTTGATACGCAGTATTTT. This sequence encodes CASSLVNYGGLALDTQYF.

The genes are TRBV2 and TRBJ2-1, with D perhaps matching TRBD2 (6 bases). Deletions cut 6 bases from V and 6 bases from J, with 18 bases between. Germline CDR1 SNHLY, CDR2 FYNNEI. The CDR3 is 15 amino acids. The CDR3 DNA reads as TGTGCCAGCAGCGTGCCGGGACTGGGGGGCAATGAGCAGTTCTTC. Its protein is CASSVPGLGGNEQFF.

CDR3 protein: CASSPRQGIIYEQYF. In nucleotides, the CDR3 is TGCGCCAGCAGCCCCAGACAGGGGATTATCTACGAGCAGTACTTC. The J gene is TRBJ2-7, the V gene TRBV4-3; TRBD1 agrees at 8 bases. The CDR3 sequence is 15 residues long. Germline-derived CDR1 and CDR2 are LGHNA and YSLEER. Trimming at V came to 4 bases and at J to 3 bases, leaving 8 bases not matched to a gene.

The chain combines TRBV27 with TRBJ2-3; no clear D. The CDR3 extends over 11 amino acids. Deletions cut 3 bases from V and 7 bases from J, with 5 bases between. Germline V gives CDR1 MNHEY, CDR2 SMNVEV (reference sequence). The DNA for the CDR3 is TGTGCCAGCAGTTTTGTTAATACGCAGTATTTT. Translating gives CASSFVNTQYF.

The chain employs TRBV29-1 and TRBJ2-1; TRBD2 matches at 11 bases. The junction had 3 bases not matched to a gene; V was cut back by 1 base and J by 7 bases. The germline CDR1 and CDR2 sequences are SQVTM and ANQGSEA. There are 14 residues in the CDR3. Written as DNA, the CDR3 is TGCAGCGTTGAAGGCCGGACTAGCGGGAATGAGCAGTTCTTC. Its protein is CSVEGRTSGNEQFF.

The rearrangement links TRBV28 to TRBJ2-2, with TRBD2 as a possible D gene (7 bases). Germline values: CDR1 MDHEN, CDR2 SYDVKM. This CDR3 has 15 amino acids. The V end was cut by 6 bases, the J end by 6 bases, with 17 bases between. CDR3 sequence: CASSLWGGLAGELFF. For the CDR3, the DNA is TGTGCCAGCAGCCTCTGGGGGGGCTTGGCCGGGGAGCTGTTTTTT.

The chain employs TRBV6-5 and TRBJ2-1; weak D call: TRBD2 (6 bases). V was shortened by 8 bases and J by 3 bases, with 11 bases between the two germline ends. This CDR3 has 13 amino acids. Germline values: CDR1 MNHEY, CDR2 SVGAGI. The CDR3 bases are TGTGCCAGCTCAGGTAGCGGCTACAATGAGCAGTTCTTC. Amino acids: CASSGSGYNEQFF.

This CDR3 is CASSLPDRADTIYF. The CDR3 DNA reads as TGCGCCAGCAGCCTACCGGACAGGGCGGACACCATATATTTT. The chain combines TRBV4-1 with TRBJ1-3; 8 bases agree with TRBD1. V shed 4 bases and J 8 bases; nucleotides not matched to a gene: 7. In germline, CDR1 is MGHRA, CDR2 YSYEKL. The CDR3 contains 14 residues.

The genes are TRBV4-1 and TRBJ2-2; D is perhaps TRBD2 (6 bases). Deletions cut 4 bases from V and 4 bases from J, with 16 bases between. This CDR3 region has 16 residues. Germline CDR1 is MGHRA and CDR2 is YSYEKL. CDR3 DNA: TGCGCCAGCAGCCCACCCCCGGCGGGAAGCACCGGGGAGCTGTTTTTT. Translating it yields CASSPPPAGSTGELFF.

This clone is a singleton in its sample. This chain links TRBV5-8 with TRBJ2-3, with D unresolved. V lost 0 bases and J lost 5, with 4 bases in between. The CDR3 is 12 residues long. Germline-derived CDR1 and CDR2 are SGHTS and YDEGEE. CDR3 in amino acids: CASSLVQDTQYF. The CDR3 bases are TGTGCCAGCAGCTTGGTTCAAGATACGCAGTATTTT. The variable domain in full, with the rest retrieved from reference TRBV5-8 and TRBJ2-3, is EAGVTQSPTHLIKTRGQQATLRCSPISGHTSVYWYQQALGLGLQFLLWYDEGEERNRGNFPPRFSGRQFPNYSSELNVNALELEDSALYLCASSLVQDTQYFGPGTRLTVL.

The V gene is TRBV15, the J gene TRBJ2-3; D possibly corresponds to TRBD1 (6 bases). Germline V CDR1 and CDR2: LNHNV, YYDKDF (reference sequence). V was cut by 1 base and J by 4 bases, with 12 bases left in between. This CDR3 has 15 amino acids. Written as DNA, the CDR3 is TGTGCCACCAGCAGAGTTGGGGACACACCAGATACGCAGTATTTT. This sequence encodes CATSRVGDTPDTQYF.

A note on this clone: The sample carries other DNA sequences with the same CDR3. The chain recombines TRBV4-3 with TRBJ2-7; no firm D call. The CDR3 length is 13 residues. Deletions cut 2 bases from V and 3 bases from J, with 8 bases between. The germline gives CDR1 LGHNA, CDR2 YSLEER. In nucleotides, the CDR3 is TGCGCCAGCAGCCAATGGCAAAACTACGAGCAGTACTTC. Translated, it gives CASSQWQNYEQYF.

The chain links TRBV9 to TRBJ1-2; 8 bases map to TRBD1. CDR1 is SGDLS, CDR2 YYNGEE, per germline. V shed 4 bases and J 8 bases; nucleotides not matched to a gene: 7. This CDR3 region has 13 residues. CDR3 coding DNA: TGTGCCAGCAGCCCTACCGACAGGGGAGGCTACACCTTC. It encodes CASSPTDRGGYTF.

Details on this clone: This sample includes further DNA sequences coding for the same CDR3. The chain recombines TRBV5-1 with TRBJ2-7, with D tentatively TRBD2 (6 bases). CDR1 and CDR2 from the germline V gene are SGHRS and YFSETQ. CDR3 length: 13 amino acids. Trimming cost V 2 bases and J 4 bases, with 10 bases left between them. The CDR3, as DNA: TGCGCCAGCAGCTTCGGGAGCGGATACGAGCAGTACTTC. It translates to CASSFGSGYEQYF.

The chain's CDR3 is CSVGTESSYEQYF. The CDR3 DNA reads as TGCAGCGTTGGGACGGAGAGCTCCTACGAGCAGTACTTC. This chain joins TRBV29-1 and TRBJ2-7; D is undetermined. V was cut by 4 bases and J by 0 bases, with 10 bases left in between. Germline V lookup: CDR1 SQVTM, CDR2 ANQGSEA. The CDR3 is made up of 13 amino acids.

CDR3 amino acids: CASSLGAAGTDTQYF. The DNA for the CDR3 is TGTGCCAGCAGTTTAGGGGCTGCGGGCACAGATACGCAGTATTTT. The J gene is TRBJ2-3, the V gene TRBV27, with D perhaps TRBD1 (5 bases). Between the trimmed V and J ends, which lost 2 bases and 1 base, there was a span of 10 bases. Germline V CDR1 and CDR2: MNHEY, SMNVEV (reference sequence). The CDR3 totals 15 residues.

V and J are TRBV2 and TRBJ2-7, with unresolved D. V gave up 3 bases and J gave up 5 bases, with 17 bases separating them. CDR1 SNHLY and CDR2 FYNNEI come from the germline V gene. This CDR3 contains 15 residues. CDR3 protein: CASSDPTDSFDEQYF. The CDR3 DNA sequence: TGTGCCAGCAGTGACCCGACGGATAGCTTCGACGAGCAGTACTTC.

This chain uses TRBV6-1 with TRBJ2-7; 7 nucleotides line up with TRBD1. V trimming: 0 bases; J trimming: 5 bases; junction bases outside the gene matches: 7. This CDR3 has 15 amino acids. Germline assignment: CDR1 MNHNS and CDR2 SASEGT. The CDR3 region is CASSEAVTGWDEQYF. The CDR3 bases are TGTGCCAGCAGTGAAGCAGTGACAGGGTGGGACGAGCAGTACTTC.

This chain connects TRBV7-9 to TRBJ2-1; TRBD1 might be the D (6 bases). Trimming cost V 5 bases and J 4 bases, with 18 bases left between them. The CDR3 covers 16 residues. The germline V gene has CDR1 SEHNR and CDR2 FQNEAQ (reference sequence). The CDR3 coding sequence is TGTGCCAGCAGCCCAGGACAGACTAACCCATACAATGAGCAGTTCTTC. It specifies CASSPGQTNPYNEQFF. Together with reference TRBV7-9 and TRBJ2-1, the CDR3 gives the full variable domain: DTGVSQNPRHKITKRGQNVTFRCDPISEHNRLYWYRQTLGQGPEFLTYFQNEAQLEKSRLLSDRFSAERPKGSFSTLEIQRTEQGDSAMYLCASSPGQTNPYNEQFFGPGTRLTVL.

This chain joins TRBV6-1 and TRBJ2-1, with 8 bases identical to TRBD1. The CDR3 has 16 amino acids. Per the germline V gene, CDR1 is MNHNS and CDR2 is SASEGT. The V segment lost 2 bases and the J segment 2 bases; nucleotides outside the gene matches: 5. CDR3 nucleotides: TGTGCCAGCAGTGAATGGACAGGGCGGACCTACAATGAGCAGTTCTTC. Its translation is CASSEWTGRTYNEQFF.

V usage is TRBV5-1 and J usage is TRBJ2-7; 9 bases line up with TRBD1. Germline-derived CDR1 and CDR2 are SGHRS and YFSETQ. The CDR3 is made up of 16 amino acids. The V and J ends lost 1 base and 3 bases, in that order; junction bases with no gene match: 8. In DNA form, the CDR3 reads TGCGCCAGCAGCTTGTACGTAACGACAGGGGGCTACGAGCAGTACTTC. This sequence encodes CASSLYVTTGGYEQYF.

To note about this clone: Other nucleotide sequences in the sample specify the same CDR3. The genes are TRBV4-3 and TRBJ1-1; 10 bases map to TRBD1. V dropped 3 bases and J dropped 0; count of bases not matched to a gene: 1. This CDR3 region has 15 residues. Germline V gene lookup returns CDR1 LGHNA and CDR2 YSLEER. The CDR3 region is CASSQGTGVNTEAFF. CDR3 DNA: TGCGCCAGCAGCCAGGGGACAGGGGTGAACACTGAAGCTTTCTTT.

In the case of this clone: This sample also contains other DNA sequences that code for the same CDR3. This chain connects TRBV11-2 to TRBJ2-7; TRBD2 matches 8 bases. This CDR3 comprises 14 residues. CDR1 SGHAT and CDR2 FQNNGV come from the germline V gene. V trimming: 1 base; J trimming: 4 bases; junction bases outside the gene matches: 3. Here the CDR3 reads CASSLAPGGYEQYF. CDR3 nucleotides: TGTGCCAGCAGCTTAGCTCCGGGGGGGTACGAGCAGTACTTC.

The rearrangement links TRBV14 to TRBJ2-5; no reliable D call. The V gene lost 5 bases and the J gene lost 4 bases, with 11 bases spanning the gap. This CDR3 is 13 amino acids long. The germline gives CDR1 SGHDN, CDR2 FVKESK. CDR3 DNA sequence: TGTGCCAGCAGCAAGTATTCATCAGAGACCCAGTACTTC. Translation: CASSKYSSETQYF.